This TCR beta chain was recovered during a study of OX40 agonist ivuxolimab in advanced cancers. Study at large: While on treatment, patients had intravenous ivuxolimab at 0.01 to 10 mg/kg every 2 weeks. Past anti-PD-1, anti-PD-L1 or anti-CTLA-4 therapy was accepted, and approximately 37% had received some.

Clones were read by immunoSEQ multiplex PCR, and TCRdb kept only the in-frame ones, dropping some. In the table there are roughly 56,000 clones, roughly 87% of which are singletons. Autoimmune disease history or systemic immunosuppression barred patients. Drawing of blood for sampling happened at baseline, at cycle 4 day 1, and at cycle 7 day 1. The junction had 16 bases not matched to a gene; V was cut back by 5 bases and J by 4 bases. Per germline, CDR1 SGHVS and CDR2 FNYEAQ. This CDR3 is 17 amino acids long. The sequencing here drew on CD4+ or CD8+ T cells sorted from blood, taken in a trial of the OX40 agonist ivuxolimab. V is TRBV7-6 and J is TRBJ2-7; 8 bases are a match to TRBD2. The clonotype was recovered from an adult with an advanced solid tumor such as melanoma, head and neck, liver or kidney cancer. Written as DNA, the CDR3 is TGTGCCAGCAGCCCCCGAAGCGGTAGCGGGGCCACTTACGAGCAGTACTTC. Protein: CASSPRSGSGATYEQYF.